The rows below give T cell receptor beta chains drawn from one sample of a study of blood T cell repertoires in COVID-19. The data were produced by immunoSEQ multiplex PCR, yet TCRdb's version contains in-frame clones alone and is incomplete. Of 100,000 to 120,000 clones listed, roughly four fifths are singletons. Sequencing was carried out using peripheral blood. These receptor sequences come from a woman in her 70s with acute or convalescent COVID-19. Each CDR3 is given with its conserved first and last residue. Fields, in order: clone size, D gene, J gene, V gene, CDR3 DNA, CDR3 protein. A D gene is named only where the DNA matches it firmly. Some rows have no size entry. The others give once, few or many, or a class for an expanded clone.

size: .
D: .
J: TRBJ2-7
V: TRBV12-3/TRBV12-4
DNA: TGTGCCAGCAGTTACTGGCAGGGCCAGCAGTACTTC
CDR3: CASSYWQGQQYF

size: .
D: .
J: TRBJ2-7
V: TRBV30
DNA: TGTGCCTGGGAAGGGGGTTACGAGCAGTACTTC
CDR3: CAWEGGYEQYF

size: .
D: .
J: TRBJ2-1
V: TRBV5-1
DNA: TGCGCCAGCAGCCCGAGAGGTGGGGGGGCCTTCTACAATGAGCAGTTCTTC
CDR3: CASSPRGGGAFYNEQFF

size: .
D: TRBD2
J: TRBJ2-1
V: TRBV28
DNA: TGTGCCAGCAGTATCCTAGCGGGAGGCTACTACAATGAGCAGTTCTTC
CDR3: CASSILAGGYYNEQFF

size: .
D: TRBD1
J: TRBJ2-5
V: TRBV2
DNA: TGTGCCAGCAGCGGGATGGGACAGCCCCAAGAGACCCAGTACTTC
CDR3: CASSGMGQPQETQYF

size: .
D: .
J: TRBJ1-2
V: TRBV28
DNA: TGTGCCAGCAGGATTACGGGATCTAACTATGGCTACACCTTC
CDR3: CASRITGSNYGYTF

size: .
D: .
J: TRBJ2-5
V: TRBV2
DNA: TGTGCCAGCAGCGTTAGGAGGGAGACCCAGTACTTC
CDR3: CASSVRRETQYF

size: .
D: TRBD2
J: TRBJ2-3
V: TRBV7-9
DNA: TGTGCCAGCAGCCGTGGGACTAGCGGGATCTCAGATACGCAGTATTTT
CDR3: CASSRGTSGISDTQYF

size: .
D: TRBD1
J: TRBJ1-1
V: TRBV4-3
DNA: TGCGCCAGCAGCCGGGACAGGGGGAACACTGAAGCTTTCTTT
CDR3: CASSRDRGNTEAFF

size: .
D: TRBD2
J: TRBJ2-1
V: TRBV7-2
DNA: TGTGCCAGCAGCTTAGGGACTGCGCCGGGAGGGGGTGAGCAGTTCTTC
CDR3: CASSLGTAPGGGEQFF

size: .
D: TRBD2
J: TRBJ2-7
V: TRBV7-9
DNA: TGTGCCAGCAGCTTAGGAACTAGCGGGACCTCCTACGAGCAGTACTTC
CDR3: CASSLGTSGTSYEQYF

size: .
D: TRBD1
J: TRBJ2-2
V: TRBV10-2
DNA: TGCGCCACCAAGGGCGGGACAGGGATTTACGGGGAGCTGTTTTTT
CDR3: CATKGGTGIYGELFF

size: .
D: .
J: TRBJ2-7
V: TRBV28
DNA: TGTGCCAGCGGCGGCAGGGATCTGAACGAGCAGTACTTC
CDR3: CASGGRDLNEQYF

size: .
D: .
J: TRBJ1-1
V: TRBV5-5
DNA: TGTGCCAGCAGCCTGGGAGTGAACACTGAAGCTTTCTTT
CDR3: CASSLGVNTEAFF

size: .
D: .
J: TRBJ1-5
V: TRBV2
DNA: TGTGCCAGCAGCGGGGTTGTGGGTCAGCCCCAGCATTTT
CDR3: CASSGVVGQPQHF

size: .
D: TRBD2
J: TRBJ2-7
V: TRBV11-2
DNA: TGTGCCAGCAGCGGGCTAGCGGGGCCCGACGGTTACGAGCAGTACTTC
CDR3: CASSGLAGPDGYEQYF

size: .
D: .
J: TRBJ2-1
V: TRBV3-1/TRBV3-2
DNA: TGTGCCAGCAGCCAAGCGTCCGCGGGGAAGTTCTTC
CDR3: CASSQASAGKFF

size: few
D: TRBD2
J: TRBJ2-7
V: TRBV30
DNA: TGTGCCTGGACTTTAGGGCTAGCGGGCTACGAGCAGTACTTC
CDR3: CAWTLGLAGYEQYF

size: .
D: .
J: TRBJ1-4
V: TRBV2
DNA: TGTGCCAGCATGAGAGGGACTAATGAAAAACTGTTTTTT
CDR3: CASMRGTNEKLFF

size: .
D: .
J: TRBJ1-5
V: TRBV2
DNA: TGTGCCAGCGGACAACAGGGATTCAGCAATCAGCCCCAGCATTTT
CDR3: CASGQQGFSNQPQHF

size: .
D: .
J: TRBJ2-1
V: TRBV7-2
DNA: TGTGCCAGCAGCTTAGATTACGGGGAGTACAATGAGCAGTTCTTC
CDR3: CASSLDYGEYNEQFF

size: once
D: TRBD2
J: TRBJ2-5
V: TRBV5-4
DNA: TGTGCCAGCGGTCCCGGGGGAGGGTCCCAAGAGACCCAGTACTTC
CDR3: CASGPGGGSQETQYF

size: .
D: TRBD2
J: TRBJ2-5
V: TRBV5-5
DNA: TGTGCCAGCAGTCCAATAGCGGGGGGCCAAGAGACCCAGTACTTC
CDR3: CASSPIAGGQETQYF

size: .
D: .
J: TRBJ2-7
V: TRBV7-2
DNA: TGTGCCAGCAGCTCCGCAGAACTCGGGGCCTACGAGCAGTACTTC
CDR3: CASSSAELGAYEQYF

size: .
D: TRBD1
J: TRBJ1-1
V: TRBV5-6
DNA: TGTGCCAGCAGCTCACGGACAGGGTGGGACACTGAAGCTTTCTTT
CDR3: CASSSRTGWDTEAFF

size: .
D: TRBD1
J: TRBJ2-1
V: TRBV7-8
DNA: TGTGCCAGCAGCTTAGGCGGCAGGGGGATTAGGACTTATTACAATGAGCAGTTCTTC
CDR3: CASSLGGRGIRTYYNEQFF

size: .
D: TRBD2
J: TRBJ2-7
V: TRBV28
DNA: TGTGCCAGCATCCGAACTAGCGGGAGGGACGAGCAGTACTTC
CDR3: CASIRTSGRDEQYF

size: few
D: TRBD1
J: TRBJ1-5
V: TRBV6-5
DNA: TGTGCCAGCAGAGGGACAGGGGGGACTCAGCCCCAGCATTTT
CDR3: CASRGTGGTQPQHF

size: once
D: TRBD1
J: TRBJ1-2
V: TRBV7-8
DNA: TGTGCCAGCAGCTCCGGGACAGGGGGTTCCTATGGCTACACCTTC
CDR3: CASSSGTGGSYGYTF

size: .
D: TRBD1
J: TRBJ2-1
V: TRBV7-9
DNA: TGTGCCAGCAGCCCGCGAACCCGGGACAGGGGTTACAATGAGCAGTTCTTC
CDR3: CASSPRTRDRGYNEQFF

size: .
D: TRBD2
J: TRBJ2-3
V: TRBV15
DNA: TGTGCCACCAGCAGAGATAGCGGGGGGGCAGATACGCAGTATTTT
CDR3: CATSRDSGGADTQYF

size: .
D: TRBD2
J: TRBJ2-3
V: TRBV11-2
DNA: TGTGCCAGCAGCTTCCGACTAGCGGGTTCCACAGATACGCAGTATTTT
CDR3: CASSFRLAGSTDTQYF

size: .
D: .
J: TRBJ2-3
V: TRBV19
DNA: TGTGCCAGTAGTATATGGGCGGACTCTAGCACAGATACGCAGTATTTT
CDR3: CASSIWADSSTDTQYF

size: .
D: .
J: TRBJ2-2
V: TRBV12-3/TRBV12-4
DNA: TGTGCCAGCAGCCTTACACACACCGGGGAGCTGTTTTTT
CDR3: CASSLTHTGELFF

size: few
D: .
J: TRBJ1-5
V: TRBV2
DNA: TGTGCCAGCAGTGTTTGGACGTACAAAGGGGCGAATCAGCCCCAGCATTTT
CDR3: CASSVWTYKGANQPQHF

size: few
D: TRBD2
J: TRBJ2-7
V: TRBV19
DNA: TGTGCCAGTAGTACAACTAGCGGGAGCTACGAGCAGTACTTC
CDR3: CASSTTSGSYEQYF

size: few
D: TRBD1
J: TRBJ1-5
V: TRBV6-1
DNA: TGTGCCAGCAGTGAAGGTGGGACAGGGCTTCATAGCAATCAGCCCCAGCATTTT
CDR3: CASSEGGTGLHSNQPQHF

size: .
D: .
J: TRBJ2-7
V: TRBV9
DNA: TGTGCCAGCAGCGGTACCCAGTCTGGCGAGCAGTACTTC
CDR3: CASSGTQSGEQYF

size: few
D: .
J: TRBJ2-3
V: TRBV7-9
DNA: TGTGCCAGCAGCTTATCAGCGGTCGACGATACGCAGTATTTT
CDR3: CASSLSAVDDTQYF

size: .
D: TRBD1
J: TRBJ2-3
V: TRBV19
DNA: TGTGCCAGTAGCTCGGACAGGGCAGCAGATACGCAGTATTTT
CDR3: CASSSDRAADTQYF

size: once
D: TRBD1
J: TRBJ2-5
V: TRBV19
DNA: TGTGCCAGTAGTATAGTTCAGGGGGCAGAGACCCAGTACTTC
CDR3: CASSIVQGAETQYF

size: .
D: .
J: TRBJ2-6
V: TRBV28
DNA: .
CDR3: CASSSSGQLLSGANVLTF

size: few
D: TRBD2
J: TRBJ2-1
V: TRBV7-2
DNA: TGTGCCAGCAGCTTAGTAAGGGACTATCCCTACAATGAGCAGTTCTTC
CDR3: CASSLVRDYPYNEQFF

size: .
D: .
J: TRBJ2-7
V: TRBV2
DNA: TGTGCCAGCAGTGATATTGCGGCTTCCTACGAGCAGTACTTC
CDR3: CASSDIAASYEQYF

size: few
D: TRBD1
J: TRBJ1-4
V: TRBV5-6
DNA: TGTGCCAGCAGCTTGCTCCGGGACAGTAATGAAAAACTGTTTTTT
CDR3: CASSLLRDSNEKLFF

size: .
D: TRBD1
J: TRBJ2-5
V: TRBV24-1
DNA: TGTGCCACCAGTGAAGGGACAGGGGGCCTGGAGACCCAGTACTTC
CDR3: CATSEGTGGLETQYF

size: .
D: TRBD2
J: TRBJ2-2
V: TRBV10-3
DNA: TGTGCCATCAAAAACGAGCGGGGAAGCGGGGAGCTGTTTTTT
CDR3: CAIKNERGSGELFF